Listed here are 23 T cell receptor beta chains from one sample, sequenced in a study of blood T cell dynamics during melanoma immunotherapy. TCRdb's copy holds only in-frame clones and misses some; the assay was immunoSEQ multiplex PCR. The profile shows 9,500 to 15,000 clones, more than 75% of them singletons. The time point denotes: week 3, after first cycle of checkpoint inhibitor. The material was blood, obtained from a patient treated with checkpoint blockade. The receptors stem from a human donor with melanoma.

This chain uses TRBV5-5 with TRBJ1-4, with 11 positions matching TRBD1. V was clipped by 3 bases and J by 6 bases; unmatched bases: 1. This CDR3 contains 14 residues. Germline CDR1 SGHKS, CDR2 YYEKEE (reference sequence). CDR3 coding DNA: TGTGCCAGCAGCTGGACAGGGGGCGATGAAAAACTGTTTTTT. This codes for CASSWTGGDEKLFF.

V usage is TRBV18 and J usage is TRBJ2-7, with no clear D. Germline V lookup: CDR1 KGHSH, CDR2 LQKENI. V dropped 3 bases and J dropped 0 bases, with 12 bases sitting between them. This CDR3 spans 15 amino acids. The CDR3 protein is CASSPDMGFSYEQYF. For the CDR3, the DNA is TGTGCCAGCTCACCCGACATGGGTTTCTCCTACGAGCAGTACTTC.

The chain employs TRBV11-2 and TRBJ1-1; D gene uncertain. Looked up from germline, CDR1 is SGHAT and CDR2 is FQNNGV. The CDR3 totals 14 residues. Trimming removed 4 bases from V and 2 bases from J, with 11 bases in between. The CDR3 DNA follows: TGTGCCAGCAGCTGGGATTCGGGCAACACTGAAGCTTTCTTT. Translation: CASSWDSGNTEAFF.

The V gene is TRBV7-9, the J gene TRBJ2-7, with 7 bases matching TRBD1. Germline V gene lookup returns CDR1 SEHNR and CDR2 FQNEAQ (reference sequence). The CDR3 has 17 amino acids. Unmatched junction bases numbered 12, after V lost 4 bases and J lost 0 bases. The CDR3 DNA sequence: TGTGCCAGCAGCTCCTCAGGACAGGTTCTTAACTCCTACGAGCAGTACTTC. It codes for CASSSSGQVLNSYEQYF.

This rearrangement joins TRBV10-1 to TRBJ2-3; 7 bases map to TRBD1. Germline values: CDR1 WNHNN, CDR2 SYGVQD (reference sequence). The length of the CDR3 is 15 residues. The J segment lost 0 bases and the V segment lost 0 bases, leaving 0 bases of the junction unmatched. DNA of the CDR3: TGCGCCAGCAGTGAGTCCAGGGGGAGCACAGATACGCAGTATTTT. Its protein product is CASSESRGSTDTQYF.

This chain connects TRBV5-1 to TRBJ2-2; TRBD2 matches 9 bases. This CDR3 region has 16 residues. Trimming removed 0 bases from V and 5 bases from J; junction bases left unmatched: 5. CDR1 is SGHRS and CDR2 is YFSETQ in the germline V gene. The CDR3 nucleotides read TGCGCCAGCAGCTTGGACCCTAGCGGGGTTACCGGGGAGCTGTTTTTT. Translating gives CASSLDPSGVTGELFF.

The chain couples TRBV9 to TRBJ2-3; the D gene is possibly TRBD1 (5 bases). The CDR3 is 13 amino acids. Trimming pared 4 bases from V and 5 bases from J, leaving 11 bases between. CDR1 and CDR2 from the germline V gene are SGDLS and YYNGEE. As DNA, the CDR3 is TGTGCCAGCAGCCCACGACAGAAAGATACGCAGTATTTT. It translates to CASSPRQKDTQYF.

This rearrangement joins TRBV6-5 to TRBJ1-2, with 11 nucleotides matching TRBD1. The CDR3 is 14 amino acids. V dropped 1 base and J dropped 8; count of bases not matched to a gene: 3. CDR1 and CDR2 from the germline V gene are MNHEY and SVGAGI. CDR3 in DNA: TGTGCCAGCAGTTACTGGGACAGGGGGGGAGGCTACACCTTC. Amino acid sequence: CASSYWDRGGGYTF.

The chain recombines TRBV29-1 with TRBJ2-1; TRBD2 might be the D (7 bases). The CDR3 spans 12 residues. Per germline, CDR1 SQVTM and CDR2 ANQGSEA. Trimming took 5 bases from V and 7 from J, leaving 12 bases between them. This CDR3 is CSVWRGPNEQFF. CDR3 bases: TGCAGCGTTTGGCGGGGGCCGAATGAGCAGTTCTTC.

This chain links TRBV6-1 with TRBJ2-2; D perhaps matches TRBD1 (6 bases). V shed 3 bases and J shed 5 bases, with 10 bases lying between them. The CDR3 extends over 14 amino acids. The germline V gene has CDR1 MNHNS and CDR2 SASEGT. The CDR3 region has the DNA TGTGCCAGCAGTGAGTGGGGGCAGACCGGGGAGCTGTTTTTT. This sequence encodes CASSEWGQTGELFF.

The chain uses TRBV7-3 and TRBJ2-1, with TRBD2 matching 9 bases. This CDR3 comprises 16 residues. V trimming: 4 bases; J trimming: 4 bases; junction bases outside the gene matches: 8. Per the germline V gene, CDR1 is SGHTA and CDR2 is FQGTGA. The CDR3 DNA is TGTGCCAGCAGCTCCTCCCAGCGGGGGGAATACAATGAGCAGTTCTTC. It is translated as CASSSSQRGEYNEQFF. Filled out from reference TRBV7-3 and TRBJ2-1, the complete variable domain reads GAGVSQTPSNKVTEKGKYVELRCDPISGHTALYWYRQSLGQGPEFLIYFQGTGAADDSGLPNDRFFAVRPEGSVSTLKIQRTERGDSAVYLCASSSSQRGEYNEQFFGPGTRLTVL.

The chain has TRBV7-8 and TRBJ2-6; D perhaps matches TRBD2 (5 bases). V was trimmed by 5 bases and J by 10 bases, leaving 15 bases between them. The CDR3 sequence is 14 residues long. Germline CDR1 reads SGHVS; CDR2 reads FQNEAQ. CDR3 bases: TGTGCCAGCAGCATTCGGACTGAACGTAACGTCCTGACTTTC. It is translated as CASSIRTERNVLTF.

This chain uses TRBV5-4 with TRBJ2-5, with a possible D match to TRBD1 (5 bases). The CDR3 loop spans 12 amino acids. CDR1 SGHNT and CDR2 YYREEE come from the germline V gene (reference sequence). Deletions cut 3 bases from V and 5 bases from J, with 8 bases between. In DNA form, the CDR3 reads TGTGCCAGCAGCTGGTACAGGGAGACCCAGTACTTC. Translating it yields CASSWYRETQYF.

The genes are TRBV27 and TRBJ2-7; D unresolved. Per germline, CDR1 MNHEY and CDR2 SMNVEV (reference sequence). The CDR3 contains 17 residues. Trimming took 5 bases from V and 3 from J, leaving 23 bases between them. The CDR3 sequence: CASSPGLHTIRIYEQYF. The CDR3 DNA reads TGTGCCAGCAGTCCAGGTCTCCACACTATCCGGATCTACGAGCAGTACTTC.

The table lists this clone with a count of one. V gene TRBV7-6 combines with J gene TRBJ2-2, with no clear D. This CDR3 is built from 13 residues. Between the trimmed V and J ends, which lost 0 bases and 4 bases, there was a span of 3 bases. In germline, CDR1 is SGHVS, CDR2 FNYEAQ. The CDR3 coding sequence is TGTGCCAGCAGCTTAGCGTCCACCGGGGAGCTGTTTTTT. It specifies CASSLASTGELFF.

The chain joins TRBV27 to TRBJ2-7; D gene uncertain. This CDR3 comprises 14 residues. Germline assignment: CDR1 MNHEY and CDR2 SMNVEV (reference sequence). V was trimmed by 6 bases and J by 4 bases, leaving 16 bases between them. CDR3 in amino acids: CASSPPGALYEQYF. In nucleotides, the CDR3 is TGTGCCAGCAGCCCTCCGGGCGCCCTTTACGAGCAGTACTTC.

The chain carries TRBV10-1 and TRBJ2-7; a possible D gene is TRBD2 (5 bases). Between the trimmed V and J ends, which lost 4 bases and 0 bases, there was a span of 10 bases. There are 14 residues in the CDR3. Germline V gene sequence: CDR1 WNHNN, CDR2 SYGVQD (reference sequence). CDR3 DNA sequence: TGCGCCAGCAGTGGGAGCGGAGTCTCCTACGAGCAGTACTTC. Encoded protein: CASSGSGVSYEQYF.

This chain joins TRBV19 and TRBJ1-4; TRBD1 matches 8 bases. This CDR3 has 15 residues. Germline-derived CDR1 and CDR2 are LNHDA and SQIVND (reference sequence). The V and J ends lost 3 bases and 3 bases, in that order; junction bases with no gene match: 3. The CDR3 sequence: CASSIGTGSNEKLFF. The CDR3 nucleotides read TGTGCCAGTAGTATCGGGACAGGCTCTAATGAAAAACTGTTTTTT.

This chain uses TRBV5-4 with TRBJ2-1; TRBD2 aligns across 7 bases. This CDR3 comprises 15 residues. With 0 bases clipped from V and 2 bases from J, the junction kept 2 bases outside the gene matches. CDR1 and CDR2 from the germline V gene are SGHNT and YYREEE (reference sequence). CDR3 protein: CASSLGGGTYNEQFF. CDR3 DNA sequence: TGTGCCAGCAGCTTGGGGGGGGGAACCTACAATGAGCAGTTCTTC.

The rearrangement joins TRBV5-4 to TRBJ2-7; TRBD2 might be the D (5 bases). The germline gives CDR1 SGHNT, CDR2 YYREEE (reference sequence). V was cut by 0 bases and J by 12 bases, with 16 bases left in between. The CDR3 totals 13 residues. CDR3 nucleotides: TGTGCCAGCAGCTTGGACCGCGTGGGAGAAAGGTACTTC. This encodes CASSLDRVGERYF. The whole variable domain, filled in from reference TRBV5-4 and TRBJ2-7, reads ETGVTQSPTHLIKTRGQQVTLRCSSQSGHNTVSWYQQALGQGPQFIFQYYREEENGRGNFPPRFSGLQFPNYSSELNVNALELDDSALYLCASSLDRVGERYFGPGTRLTVT.

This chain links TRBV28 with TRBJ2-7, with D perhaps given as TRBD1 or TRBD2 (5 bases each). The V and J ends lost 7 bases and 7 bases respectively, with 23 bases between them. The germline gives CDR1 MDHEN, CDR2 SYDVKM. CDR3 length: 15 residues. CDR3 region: CASTLGAGILREQYF. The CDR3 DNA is TGTGCCAGCACCCTAGGGGCCGGGATTCTAAGGGAGCAGTACTTC.

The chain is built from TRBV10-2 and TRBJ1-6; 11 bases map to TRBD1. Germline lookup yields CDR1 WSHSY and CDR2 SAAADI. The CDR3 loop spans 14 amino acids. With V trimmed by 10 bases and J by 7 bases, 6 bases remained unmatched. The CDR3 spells CATAGTGGNSPLHF. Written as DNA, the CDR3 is TGCGCCACCGCCGGGACAGGGGGGAATTCACCCCTCCACTTT.

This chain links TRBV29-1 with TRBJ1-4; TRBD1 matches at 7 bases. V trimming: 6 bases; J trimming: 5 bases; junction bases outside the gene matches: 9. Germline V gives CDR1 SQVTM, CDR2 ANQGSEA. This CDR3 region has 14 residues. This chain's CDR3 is CSVKAGGSNEKLFF. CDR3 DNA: TGCAGCGTAAAGGCAGGGGGTTCCAATGAAAAACTGTTTTTT. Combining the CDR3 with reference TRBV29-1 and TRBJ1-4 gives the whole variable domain SAVISQKPSRDICQRGTSLTIQCQVDSQVTMMFWYRQQPGQSLTLIATANQGSEATYESGFVIDKFPISRPNLTFSTLTVSNMSPEDSSIYLCSVKAGGSNEKLFFGSGTQLSVL.